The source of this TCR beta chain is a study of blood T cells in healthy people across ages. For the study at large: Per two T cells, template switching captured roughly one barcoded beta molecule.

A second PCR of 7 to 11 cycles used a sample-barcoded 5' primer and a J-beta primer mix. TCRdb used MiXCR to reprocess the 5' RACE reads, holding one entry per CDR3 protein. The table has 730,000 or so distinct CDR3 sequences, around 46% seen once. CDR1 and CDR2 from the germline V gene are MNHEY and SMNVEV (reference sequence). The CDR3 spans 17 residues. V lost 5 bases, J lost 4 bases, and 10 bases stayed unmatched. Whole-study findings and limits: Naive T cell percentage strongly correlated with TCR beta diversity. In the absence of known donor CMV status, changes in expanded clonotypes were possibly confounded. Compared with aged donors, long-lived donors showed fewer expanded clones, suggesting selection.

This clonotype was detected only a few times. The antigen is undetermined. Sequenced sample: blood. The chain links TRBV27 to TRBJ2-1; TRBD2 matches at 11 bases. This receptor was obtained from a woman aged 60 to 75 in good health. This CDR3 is CASSLGVAGGSYNEQFF. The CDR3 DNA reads TGTGCCAGCAGTCTCGGCGTAGCGGGAGGGTCTTACAATGAGCAGTTCTTC.